The 15 T cell receptor beta chains reported below all come from one sample, sequenced in a study of T cells in Graves' hyperthyroidism and ophthalmopathy. Using RNA transcripts as the source, TCR beta CDR3 regions were amplified. The TCR CDR3 first-round RT-PCR relied on the HTBI primer set. TCRdb itself ran the multiplex PCR reads through MiXCR, one entry per CDR3 protein. The sample lists hundreds of thousands of distinct CDR3 sequences; 35% to 40% were seen once. Sequences were obtained from blood. These receptors were collected from a man aged 18 to 35 with Graves' hyperthyroidism.

This clonotype appeared a few times. V and J are TRBV2 and TRBJ1-4; D gene ambiguous. The CDR3 spans 15 residues. Looked up from germline, CDR1 is SNHLY and CDR2 is FYNNEI. V lost 6 bases and J lost 0, with 11 bases in between. CDR3 nucleotides: TGTGCCAGCAGCCTCAGCAGCGCAACTAATGAAAAACTGTTTTTT. It encodes CASSLSSATNEKLFF. The whole variable domain, filled in from reference TRBV2 and TRBJ1-4, reads EPEVTQTPSHQVTQMGQEVILRCVPISNHLYFYWYRQILGQKVEFLVSFYNNEISEKSEIFDDQFSVERPDGSNFTLKIRSTKLEDSAMYFCASSLSSATNEKLFFGSGTQLSVL.

This clonotype has a handful of counts. The junction departs from germline at one end; a sequencing error may be responsible. The chain carries TRBV11-1 and TRBJ1-6, with 8 bases that match TRBD1. The CDR3 extends over 16 amino acids. Germline CDR1 is SGHAT and CDR2 is FQDESV (reference sequence). This chain's CDR3 is CANSPGADRVDSPLHF. In DNA, the CDR3 is TGTGCCAACAGCCCGGGAGCGGACAGGGTGGATTCACCCCTCCACTTT. The variable domain in full, with the rest retrieved from reference TRBV11-1 and TRBJ1-6, is EAEVAQSPRYKITEKSQAVAFWCDPISGHATLYWYRQILGQGPELLVQFQDESVVDDSQLPKDRFSAERLKGVDSTLKIQPAELGDSAMYLCANSPGADRVDSPLHFGNGTRLTVT.

The rearrangement joins TRBV2 to TRBJ2-7; D uncertain. Germline lookup yields CDR1 SNHLY and CDR2 FYNNEI. With 6 bases removed from V and 6 bases from J, the gap between germline ends came to 12 bases. This CDR3 contains 12 residues. The CDR3 region has the DNA TGTGCCAGCAGGACCCCCTGGGGCGAGCAGTACTTC. This gives the protein CASRTPWGEQYF. Looking up the rest from reference TRBV2 and TRBJ2-7 gives the full variable domain: EPEVTQTPSHQVTQMGQEVILRCVPISNHLYFYWYRQILGQKVEFLVSFYNNEISEKSEIFDDQFSVERPDGSNFTLKIRSTKLEDSAMYFCASRTPWGEQYFGPGTRLTVT.

The chain couples TRBV6-6 to TRBJ1-1, with D possibly being TRBD1 (5 bases). Trimming shortened V by 5 bases and J by 4 bases, and 14 bases separated the two germline ends. The CDR3 totals 14 residues. Germline V CDR1 and CDR2: MNHNY, SVGAGI (reference sequence). The CDR3 here is CASSPYPGGTEAFF. CDR3 in DNA: TGTGCCAGCAGTCCATACCCGGGGGGCACTGAAGCTTTCTTT.

This chain uses TRBV7-2 with TRBJ2-7; D not certain. The V gene's germline CDR1 is SGHTA and CDR2 FQGNSA. The CDR3 spans 13 residues. The V end lost 5 bases, the J end lost 2 bases, and 10 bases lay between the germline ends. In DNA form, the CDR3 reads TGTGCCAGCAGCCCCGCCGTACCCTACGAGCAGTACTTC. This sequence encodes CASSPAVPYEQYF. Drawing the rest from reference TRBV7-2 and TRBJ2-7, the complete variable domain is GAGVSQSPSNKVTEKGKDVELRCDPISGHTALYWYRQSLGQGLEFLIYFQGNSAPDKSGLPSDRFSAERTGGSVSTLTIQRTQQEDSAVYLCASSPAVPYEQYFGPGTRLTVT.

This chain connects TRBV7-2 to TRBJ2-5; maybe TRBD2 (7 bases). The V end was cut by 2 bases, the J end by 5 bases, with 24 bases between. The CDR3 has 18 amino acids. Germline CDR1 SGHTA, CDR2 FQGNSA. CDR3 residues: CASSLFSSGGRFRETQYF. CDR3 nucleotides: TGTGCCAGCAGCTTATTTTCTTCGGGGGGCAGATTTAGGGAGACCCAGTACTTC. Drawing the rest from reference TRBV7-2 and TRBJ2-5, the complete variable domain is GAGVSQSPSNKVTEKGKDVELRCDPISGHTALYWYRQSLGQGLEFLIYFQGNSAPDKSGLPSDRFSAERTGGSVSTLTIQRTQQEDSAVYLCASSLFSSGGRFRETQYFGPGTRLLVL.

The chain combines TRBV10-3 with TRBJ2-7, with 11 bases aligning to TRBD2. The CDR3 consists of 14 residues. Germline CDR1 reads ENHRY; CDR2 reads SYGVKD. The ends lost 9 bases at V and 5 bases at J; junction bases unmatched: 9. The CDR3 DNA reads TGTGCCATTGATAGCGGGAGGGCCCCCCACGAGCAGTACTTC. Encoded protein: CAIDSGRAPHEQYF.

Concerning this clonotype: At one of its ends the junction is not consistent with the germline gene, which may arise from a read error. V is TRBV10-3 and J is TRBJ1-2, with a weak D call TRBD1 (5 bases). The CDR3 runs 13 residues. Germline CDR1 is ENHRY and CDR2 is SYGVKD. This CDR3 is CASSTLSERGCTF. Here the CDR3 DNA reads TGTGCCAGCAGTACCCTCTCTGAGAGGGGCTGCACCTTC.

This chain joins TRBV7-2 and TRBJ2-7, with 9 bases lining up with TRBD1. The CDR3 spans 17 residues. With V trimmed by 6 bases and J by 4 bases, 16 bases remained unmatched. Germline values: CDR1 SGHTA, CDR2 FQGNSA. This CDR3 is CASSFTTTRDRDYEQYF. In DNA, the CDR3 is TGTGCCAGCAGTTTTACCACAACCCGGGACAGGGATTACGAGCAGTACTTC. Using reference TRBV7-2 and TRBJ2-7 for the parts outside the CDR3, the full variable domain is GAGVSQSPSNKVTEKGKDVELRCDPISGHTALYWYRQSLGQGLEFLIYFQGNSAPDKSGLPSDRFSAERTGGSVSTLTIQRTQQEDSAVYLCASSFTTTRDRDYEQYFGPGTRLTVT.

The chain combines TRBV6-1 with TRBJ1-1; possible D gene TRBD1, 6 bases. CDR1 is MNHNS, CDR2 SASEGT, per germline. Trimming shortened V by 6 bases and J by 4 bases, and 15 bases separated the two germline ends. The CDR3 runs to 14 residues. CDR3 region: CASRERRGSTEAFF. For the CDR3, the DNA is TGTGCCAGCAGGGAAAGAAGGGGGAGCACTGAAGCTTTCTTT.

This clonotype came up many times. CDR3 sequence: CASSMAVDTEAFF. The DNA for the CDR3 is TGTGCCAGTAGTATGGCCGTGGACACTGAAGCTTTCTTT. The chain carries TRBV19 and TRBJ1-1; D call uncertain. The CDR3 extends over 13 amino acids. Germline CDR1 is LNHDA and CDR2 is SQIVND (reference sequence). Trimming took 3 bases from V and 3 from J, leaving 8 bases between them.

The chain uses TRBV19 and TRBJ2-5; the D gene is possibly TRBD1 (5 bases). Looked up from germline, CDR1 is LNHDA and CDR2 is SQIVND (reference sequence). Trimming removed 2 bases at V and 7 bases at J, with 8 bases between. The CDR3 runs 12 residues. CDR3 nucleotide sequence: TGTGCCAGTAGTATATCCCAGGGGACCCAGTACTTC. It specifies CASSISQGTQYF.

The genes are TRBV7-8 and TRBJ2-5; TRBD1 matches 9 bases. The CDR3 runs 16 residues. Trimming at V came to 4 bases and at J to 5 bases, leaving 11 bases not matched to a gene. Germline V gene data show CDR1 as SGHVS and CDR2 as FQNEAQ. CDR3 amino acids: CASSSNQPGTGETQYF. The CDR3 nucleotides are TGTGCCAGCAGCTCCAACCAACCCGGGACAGGGGAGACCCAGTACTTC. The whole variable domain, remainder taken from reference TRBV7-8 and TRBJ2-5, is GAGVSQSPRYKVAKRGQDVALRCDPISGHVSLFWYQQALGQGPEFLTYFQNEAQLDKSGLPSDRFFAERPEGSVSTLKIQRTQQEDSAVYLCASSSNQPGTGETQYFGPGTRLLVL.

The chain uses TRBV5-1 and TRBJ1-2; 8 nucleotides line up with TRBD1. V lost 7 bases to trimming and J lost 2 bases; unmatched junction nucleotides: 4. This CDR3 comprises 13 residues. Germline lookup yields CDR1 SGHRS and CDR2 YFSETQ. The CDR3 DNA follows: TGCGCCAGCCGGACAGGGAGAAACTATGGCTACACCTTC. As protein: CASRTGRNYGYTF.

The genes are TRBV19 and TRBJ1-3; weak D call: TRBD1 (6 bases). V was shortened by 8 bases and J by 4 bases, with 12 bases between the two germline ends. This CDR3 has 13 amino acids. CDR1 is LNHDA, CDR2 SQIVND, per germline (reference sequence). The CDR3 coding sequence is TGTGCCAGTGCAACAGGGAGGGGAAACACCATATATTTT. Translated, it gives CASATGRGNTIYF.